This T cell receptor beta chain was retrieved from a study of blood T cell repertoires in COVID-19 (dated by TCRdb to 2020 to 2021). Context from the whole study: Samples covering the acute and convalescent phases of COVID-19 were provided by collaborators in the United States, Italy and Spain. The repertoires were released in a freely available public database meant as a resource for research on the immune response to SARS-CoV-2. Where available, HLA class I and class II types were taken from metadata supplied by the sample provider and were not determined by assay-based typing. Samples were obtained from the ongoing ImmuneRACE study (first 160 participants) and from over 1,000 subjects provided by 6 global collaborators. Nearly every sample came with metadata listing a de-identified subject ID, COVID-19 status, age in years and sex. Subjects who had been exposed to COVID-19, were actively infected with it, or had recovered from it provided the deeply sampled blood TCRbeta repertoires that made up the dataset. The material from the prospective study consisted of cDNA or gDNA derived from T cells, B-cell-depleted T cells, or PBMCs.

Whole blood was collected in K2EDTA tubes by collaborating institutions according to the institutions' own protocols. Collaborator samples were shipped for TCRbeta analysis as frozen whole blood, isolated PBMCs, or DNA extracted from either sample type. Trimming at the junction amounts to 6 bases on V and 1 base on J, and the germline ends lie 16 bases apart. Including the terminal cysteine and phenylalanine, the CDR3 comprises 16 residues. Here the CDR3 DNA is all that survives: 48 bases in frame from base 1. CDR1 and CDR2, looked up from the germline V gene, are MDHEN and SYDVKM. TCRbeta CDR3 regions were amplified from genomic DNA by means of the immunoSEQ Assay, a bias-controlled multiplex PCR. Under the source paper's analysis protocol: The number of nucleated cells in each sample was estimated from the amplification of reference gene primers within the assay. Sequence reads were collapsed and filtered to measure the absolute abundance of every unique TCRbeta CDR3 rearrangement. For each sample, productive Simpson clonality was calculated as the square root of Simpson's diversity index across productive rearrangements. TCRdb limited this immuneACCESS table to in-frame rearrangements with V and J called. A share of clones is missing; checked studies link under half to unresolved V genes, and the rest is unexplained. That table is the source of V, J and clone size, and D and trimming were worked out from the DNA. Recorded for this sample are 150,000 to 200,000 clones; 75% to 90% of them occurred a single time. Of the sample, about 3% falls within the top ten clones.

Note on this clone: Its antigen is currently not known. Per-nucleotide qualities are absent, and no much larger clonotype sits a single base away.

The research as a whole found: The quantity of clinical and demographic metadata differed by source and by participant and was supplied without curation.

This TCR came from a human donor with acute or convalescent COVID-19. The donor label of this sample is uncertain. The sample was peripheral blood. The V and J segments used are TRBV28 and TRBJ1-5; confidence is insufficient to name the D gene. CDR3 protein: CASSHLAKESNQPQHF. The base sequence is TGTGCCAGCAGCCACTTAGCGAAAGAGAGCAATCAGCCCCAGCATTTT.